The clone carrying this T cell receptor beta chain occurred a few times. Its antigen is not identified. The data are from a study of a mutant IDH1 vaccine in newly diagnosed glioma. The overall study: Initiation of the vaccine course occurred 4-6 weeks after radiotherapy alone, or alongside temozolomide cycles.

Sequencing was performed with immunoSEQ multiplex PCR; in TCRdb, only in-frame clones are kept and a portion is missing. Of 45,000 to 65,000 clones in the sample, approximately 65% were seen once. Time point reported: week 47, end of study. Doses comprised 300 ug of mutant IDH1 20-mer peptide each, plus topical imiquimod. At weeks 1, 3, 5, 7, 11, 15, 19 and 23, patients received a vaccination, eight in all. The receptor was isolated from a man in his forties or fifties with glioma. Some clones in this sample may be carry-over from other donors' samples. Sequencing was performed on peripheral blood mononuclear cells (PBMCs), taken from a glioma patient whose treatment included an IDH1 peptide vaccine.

The CDR3 coding sequence is TGTGCCAGCAGCTTGCCGTCCAACGAGCAGTACTTC. Translating it yields CASSLPSNEQYF. The J gene is TRBJ2-7, the V gene TRBV5-8; D uncertain. Looked up from germline, CDR1 is SGHTS and CDR2 is YDEGEE. This CDR3 has 12 amino acids. V gave up 1 base and J gave up 5 bases, with 7 bases separating them.